Reported below is one T cell receptor (beta chain). The entry originates in a study of blood T cell repertoires in COVID-19. Using immunoSEQ multiplex PCR, the repertoire was profiled, and TCRdb retains in-frame clones only, with some absent. The data hold 390,000 or so clones, with 75% to 90% observed a single time. The study counted Cohort 3 donors as recovered given two negative PCRs, clearance, or symptom resolution. This clonotype was obtained from a woman in her fifties or sixties who had recovered from COVID-19. The specimen sequenced was PBMCs or T cells enriched from blood (not recorded which).

Here the CDR3 reads CASRKGTSGYNEQFF. The CDR3, as DNA: TGTGCCAGCAGGAAAGGGACTAGCGGTTACAATGAGCAGTTCTTC. The gene calls are TRBV27 and TRBJ2-1; 11 positions agree with TRBD2. In germline, CDR1 is MNHEY, CDR2 SMNVEV (reference sequence). J gave up 4 bases and V 6 bases, and 5 bases lay outside the gene matches. The CDR3 runs to 15 residues.